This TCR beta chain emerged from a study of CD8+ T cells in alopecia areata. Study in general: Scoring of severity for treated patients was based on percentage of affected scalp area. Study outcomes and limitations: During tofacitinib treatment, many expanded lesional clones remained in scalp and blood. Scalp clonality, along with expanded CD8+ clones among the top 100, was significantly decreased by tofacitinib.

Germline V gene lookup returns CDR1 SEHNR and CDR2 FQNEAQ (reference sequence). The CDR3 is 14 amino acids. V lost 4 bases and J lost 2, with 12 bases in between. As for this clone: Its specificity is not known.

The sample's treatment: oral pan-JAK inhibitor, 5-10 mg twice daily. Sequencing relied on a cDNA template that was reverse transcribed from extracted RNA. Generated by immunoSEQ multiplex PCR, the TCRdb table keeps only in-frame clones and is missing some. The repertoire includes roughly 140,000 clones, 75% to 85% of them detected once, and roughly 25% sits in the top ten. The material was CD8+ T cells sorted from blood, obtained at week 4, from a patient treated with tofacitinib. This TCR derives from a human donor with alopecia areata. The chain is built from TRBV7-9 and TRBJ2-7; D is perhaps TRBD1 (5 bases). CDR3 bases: TGTGCCAGCAGCTCCGGAGAGGACACCTACGAGCAGTACTTC. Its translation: CASSSGEDTYEQYF.